The 8 T cell receptor beta chains below were found in one sample sequenced in a study of T-cell memory formation after mild COVID-19. One entry per CDR3 protein, called by TCRdb with MiXCR from the 5' RACE reads. The table shows approximately 300,000 distinct CDR3 sequences, with approximately 16% occurring only once. Material for sequencing was PBMCs or a T cell subset sorted from them (not recorded which). These receptors were obtained from a man between 18 and 29 years old who had mild COVID-19 (a few samples of this study predate the infection). Cell type and time point are not known.

The chain links TRBV9 to TRBJ1-2, with D tentatively TRBD1 (6 bases). Trimming left V 0 bases short and J 2 bases short, with 11 bases between. The CDR3 consists of 15 residues. Germline assignment: CDR1 SGDLS and CDR2 YYNGEE. CDR3 sequence (DNA): TGTGCCAGCAGCGTAGGAAAGGACAGCAACTATGGCTACACCTTC. This codes for CASSVGKDSNYGYTF.

V usage is TRBV7-6 and J usage is TRBJ2-6; a possible D gene is TRBD2 (5 bases). The CDR3 loop spans 15 amino acids. Germline values: CDR1 SGHVS, CDR2 FNYEAQ. The V end was cut by 5 bases, the J end by 1 base, with 9 bases between. CDR3 residues: CASSPSGSGANVLTF. CDR3 DNA: TGTGCCAGCAGCCCCAGCGGTTCTGGGGCCAACGTCCTGACTTTC.

This clonotype was detected ten times or more. The CDR3 protein is CASRSRGAPVHEQFF. The CDR3 DNA reads as TGTGCCAGCCGCTCCCGGGGGGCCCCCGTCCATGAGCAGTTCTTC. The V gene is TRBV6-2 or TRBV6-3, the J gene TRBJ2-1; D might be TRBD2 (7 bases). CDR1 and CDR2 (germline): MNHEY, SVGEGT. V was clipped by 8 bases and J by 8 bases, with 22 bases between them. The CDR3 has 15 residues.

The chain is built from TRBV9 and TRBJ2-3; 12 bases agree with TRBD2. This CDR3 comprises 16 residues. V lost 0 bases to trimming and J lost 1 base; unmatched junction nucleotides: 0. CDR1 is SGDLS and CDR2 is YYNGEE in the germline V gene. CDR3 in amino acids: CASSVGTSGGTDTQYF. CDR3 DNA: TGTGCCAGCAGCGTAGGGACTAGCGGGGGCACAGATACGCAGTATTTT.

The J gene is TRBJ1-3, the V gene TRBV5-4; D is possibly TRBD1 (5 bases). CDR3 length: 13 residues. Trimming removed 7 bases at V and 4 bases at J, with 12 bases between. From germline, CDR1 is SGHNT and CDR2 YYREEE (reference sequence). This CDR3 is CASLVPGGNTIYF. The CDR3 DNA reads TGTGCCAGCTTGGTTCCAGGGGGAAACACCATATATTTT.

V usage is TRBV2 and J usage is TRBJ1-1; D ambiguous. Trimming left V 7 bases short and J 3 bases short, with 24 bases between. The V gene's germline CDR1 is SNHLY and CDR2 FYNNEI. This CDR3 region has 17 residues. CDR3 protein: CASIEVGGTGLYTEAFF. The DNA for the CDR3 is TGTGCCAGCATTGAGGTGGGTGGAACTGGCTTATACACTGAAGCTTTCTTT.

This clonotype showed up many times. This chain connects TRBV4-1 to TRBJ1-5; 7 nucleotides agree with TRBD1. Germline V CDR1 and CDR2: MGHRA, YSYEKL. CDR3 size: 14 residues. J lost 3 bases, V lost 6 bases, and 5 bases had no gene match. In nucleotides, the CDR3 is TGCGCCAGCAGTCGGACAGGCCTCAATCAGCCCCAGCATTTT. This sequence encodes CASSRTGLNQPQHF.

V and J are TRBV20-1 and TRBJ2-2, with TRBD2 matching 13 bases. CDR3 length: 15 residues. V gave up 5 bases and J gave up 7 bases; unmatched junction bases: 7. Looked up from germline, CDR1 is DFQATT and CDR2 is SNEGSKA (reference sequence). The CDR3 reads CSASGTSGVGGELFF. In DNA form, the CDR3 reads TGCAGTGCTTCCGGGACTAGCGGGGTTGGCGGGGAGCTGTTTTTT.